The 15 T cell receptor beta chains reported below all come from one sample, sequenced in a study of T cells in Graves' hyperthyroidism and ophthalmopathy. Using RNA transcripts as the source, TCR beta CDR3 regions were amplified. Initially, a first-round RT-PCR of the TCR CDR3 employed the HTBI primer set. TCRdb reprocessed the multiplex PCR reads via MiXCR and lists one record per CDR3 protein. Here the sample spans 250,000 to 300,000 distinct CDR3 sequences, 15% to 20% being singletons. Sequencing was performed on blood. All receptors derive from a woman aged 60-70 years with Graves' ophthalmopathy.

With respect to this clonotype: This clone may be a read error of a much larger clone one base away. The V and J genes are TRBV3-1 and TRBJ2-5; D is uncertain. Germline lookup yields CDR1 LGHDT and CDR2 YNNKEL (reference sequence). With 5 bases removed from V and 4 bases from J, the gap between germline ends came to 14 bases. The length of the CDR3 is 14 residues. The CDR3 region has the DNA TGTGCCAGCAGCAAGGGATTTCCCCCAGAGACCCAGTACTTC. It encodes CASSKGFPPETQYF.

This clonotype showed up many times. The V call is TRBV12-3 or TRBV12-4, the J call TRBJ1-3; no clear D gene. V shed 7 bases and J shed 0 bases, with 16 bases lying between them. The CDR3 is 16 amino acids. CDR3 nucleotide sequence: TGTGCCAGCACCCCAGTTCGACCGACCTCTGGAAACACCATATATTTT. Its translation is CASTPVRPTSGNTIYF.

The V gene is TRBV7-3, the J gene TRBJ2-5, with 10 positions matching TRBD2. This CDR3 contains 14 residues. CDR1 is SGHTA and CDR2 is FQGTGA in the germline V gene. J gave up 5 bases and V 5 bases, and 5 bases lay outside the gene matches. The CDR3 DNA reads as TGTGCCAGCAGCAAGACTAGCGGGTATGAGACCCAGTACTTC. Translation: CASSKTSGYETQYF.

The sample holds many counts of this clonotype. The chain combines TRBV3-1 with TRBJ1-4; 9 positions agree with TRBD1. The CDR3 length is 15 residues. The germline V gene has CDR1 LGHDT and CDR2 YNNKEL (reference sequence). Losses at the gene ends were 0 bases for V and 6 bases for J; bases not matched to a gene: 2. The CDR3 protein is CASSQDRTGDEKLFF. The CDR3 DNA sequence: TGTGCCAGCAGCCAAGACCGGACAGGGGATGAAAAACTGTTTTTT.

This chain links TRBV30 with TRBJ1-5, with TRBD1 matching 8 bases. The CDR3 is made up of 15 amino acids. CDR1 is GTSNPN, CDR2 SVGIG, per germline (reference sequence). V shed 8 bases, J shed 3 bases, and the junction held 12 bases outside the gene matches. CDR3 DNA: TGTGCCAGTAGGGAGGACAGGGCCGTCAATCAGCCCCAGCATTTT. Its translation is CASREDRAVNQPQHF.

The chain combines TRBV20-1 with TRBJ1-1; unclear D gene. This CDR3 is built from 11 residues. The germline CDR1 and CDR2 sequences are DFQATT and SNEGSKA (reference sequence). V shed 6 bases and J shed 2 bases, with 7 bases lying between them. The CDR3 spells CSASTNTEAFF. DNA for the CDR3: TGCAGTGCCTCGACAAACACTGAAGCTTTCTTT.

The rearrangement links TRBV7-2 to TRBJ2-1, with unresolved D. The DNA end lines up better with TRBJ2-7; the J call may be wrong. The CDR3 has 15 amino acids. Germline CDR1 and CDR2: SGHTA and FQGNSA. CDR3 nucleotides: TGTGCCAGCAGCTTAGTTCTGAGCTCCTACAATGAGCAGTACTTC. It encodes CASSLVLSSYNEQYF.

In this sample, this clonotype turned up many times. The chain carries TRBV5-1 and TRBJ2-3, with a weak D call TRBD2 (6 bases). Germline V gene data show CDR1 as SGHRS and CDR2 as YFSETQ. V was clipped by 3 bases and J by 6 bases, with 14 bases between them. The CDR3 extends over 14 amino acids. This CDR3 is CASSSGTPGDTQYF. CDR3 in DNA: TGCGCCAGCAGCTCCGGGACTCCAGGGGATACGCAGTATTTT.

This clonotype has ten or more counts. V and J are TRBV7-2 and TRBJ2-5; TRBD2 aligns across 10 bases. CDR1 and CDR2 from the germline V gene are SGHTA and FQGNSA. This CDR3 has 15 residues. The V and J ends lost 3 bases and 4 bases, in that order; junction bases with no gene match: 5. The CDR3 DNA follows: TGTGCCAGCAGCTTGCTAGCGGGAGTCCCAGAGACCCAGTACTTC. Translated, it gives CASSLLAGVPETQYF.

In DNA form, the CDR3 reads TGCGCCAGCAGCCAACAAACGAGGGATACGCAGTATTTT. This sequence encodes CASSQQTRDTQYF. The chain carries TRBV4-1 and TRBJ2-3; D is unclear. The germline gives CDR1 MGHRA, CDR2 YSYEKL. Trimming pared 2 bases from V and 6 bases from J, leaving 9 bases between. The CDR3 is 13 amino acids.

On this clonotype itself: Germline and junction disagree at one end, which may indicate a read error. J is TRBJ1-5 and V is TRBV15; D remains ambiguous. The CDR3 has 17 amino acids. Germline values: CDR1 LNHNV, CDR2 YYDKDF (reference sequence). In DNA form, the CDR3 reads TGTGCCACCAGCGGAGAATCGGCAGGCCATAGCAATCAGCCCCAGCATTTT. It codes for CATSGESAGHSNQPQHF.

The chain couples TRBV5-6 to TRBJ2-5; D possibly corresponds to TRBD2 (6 bases). The CDR3 has 15 amino acids. V dropped 0 bases and J dropped 0 bases, with 9 bases sitting between them. Germline-derived CDR1 and CDR2 are SGHDT and YYEEEE. CDR3 in DNA: TGTGCCAGCAGCTTGGGACGGGGGTACCAAGAGACCCAGTACTTC. Translation: CASSLGRGYQETQYF.

This clonotype was seen a few times. The chain has TRBV7-2 and TRBJ2-3, with D maybe TRBD1 (5 bases). With 3 bases removed from V and 5 bases from J, the gap between germline ends came to 9 bases. In germline, CDR1 is SGHTA, CDR2 FQGNSA. The CDR3 runs 13 residues. This CDR3 reads CASSFRVLDTQYF. CDR3 nucleotide sequence: TGTGCCAGCAGCTTCAGGGTTTTAGATACGCAGTATTTT.

Ten or more counts support this clonotype. The chain combines TRBV12-3 or TRBV12-4 with TRBJ2-7; D tentatively reads TRBD1 or TRBD2 (5 bases each). Between the trimmed V and J ends, which lost 5 bases and 0 bases, there was a span of 11 bases. This CDR3 spans 14 amino acids. The CDR3 nucleotides read TGTGCCAGCAGTGTAGGGACGGCCTCCTACGAGCAGTACTTC. It translates to CASSVGTASYEQYF.

This clonotype was found many times. This chain uses TRBV5-1 with TRBJ2-5; 7 positions match TRBD1. The germline V gene has CDR1 SGHRS and CDR2 YFSETQ. The CDR3 runs 17 residues. V lost 0 bases, J lost 1 base, and 9 bases stayed unmatched. The CDR3 region is CASSLEGGTAFQETQYF. CDR3 DNA sequence: TGCGCCAGCAGCTTGGAAGGTGGGACAGCATTCCAAGAGACCCAGTACTTC.